Shown below are 29 T cell receptor beta chains from a single sample sequenced in a study of kidney transplant recipient with SARS-CoV-2 infection. Using its own MiXCR run on the reads, TCRdb lists one record per CDR3 protein. The table has 200,000 to 300,000 distinct CDR3 sequences, less than 35% seen once. The material sequenced was a blood sample, taken at baseline and on roughly day 110 from a kidney transplant recipient. The receptors were gathered from a male patient in his thirties who had COVID-19 and was a kidney transplant recipient. These T cells may partly come from the graft donor.

The gene calls are TRBV20-1 and TRBJ1-2; D ambiguous. The CDR3 has 16 amino acids. Germline V gives CDR1 DFQATT, CDR2 SNEGSKA (reference sequence). Trimming took 4 bases from V and 4 from J, leaving 22 bases between them. CDR3 residues: CSATQPLFRKTYGYTF. The CDR3 DNA follows: TGCAGTGCTACCCAGCCGCTGTTTCGAAAGACCTATGGCTACACCTTC.

The chain combines TRBV7-5 with TRBJ1-2. TRBV7-5 is a documented pseudogene. This CDR3 contains 19 residues. Written as DNA, the CDR3 is TGTATCCCTGTGCCAGAACGACGAGCTGAAGTAGGAAAGACCTATGGCTACACCTTC. Protein: CIPVPERRAEVGKTYGYTF.

There are many counts of this clonotype. The rearrangement links TRBV24-1 to TRBJ2-7; D is unclear. V lost 2 bases, J lost 4 bases, and 20 bases lay in between. The CDR3 runs 17 residues. Germline V CDR1 and CDR2: KGHDR, SFDVKD. CDR3 bases: TGTGCCACCAGTGATTCCCCAGGCGTCTCTTCGGTATACGAGCAGTACTTC. It yields the protein CATSDSPGVSSVYEQYF.

Ten or more counts support this clonotype. J is TRBJ1-2 and V is TRBV27, with 11 bases identical to TRBD1. The CDR3 length is 17 residues. V trimming: 5 bases; J trimming: 6 bases; junction bases outside the gene matches: 14. The germline CDR1 and CDR2 sequences are MNHEY and SMNVEV (reference sequence). CDR3 coding DNA: TGTGCCAGCAGTCCAAGTCGGGACAGGGGGATAATAAATGGCTACACCTTC. The encoded protein is CASSPSRDRGIINGYTF.

This clonotype appeared many times. This chain links TRBV11-2 with TRBJ2-5; D gene uncertain. V lost 4 bases, J lost 4 bases, and 10 bases lay in between. This CDR3 spans 13 amino acids. Germline V gene data show CDR1 as SGHAT and CDR2 as FQNNGV. The CDR3 here is CASSSGFRETQYF. The CDR3 nucleotides read TGTGCCAGCAGCTCCGGGTTCCGAGAGACCCAGTACTTC.

Turning to this clonotype: One base away lies a much larger clone, so this may be a sequencing read error. The rearrangement joins TRBV11-3 to TRBJ2-1, with a weak D call TRBD1 (6 bases). CDR1 and CDR2 (germline): SGHNT, YENEEA. The ends were cut back, 4 bases at V and 10 bases at J, with 14 bases in the middle. This CDR3 comprises 13 residues. CDR3 sequence: CASSSELDREQFF. For the CDR3, the DNA is TGTGCCAGCAGCTCAGAGTTGGACAGAGAGCAGTTCTTC.

This clonotype was recorded many times. This chain connects TRBV7-2 to TRBJ1-2; D may be TRBD1 (6 bases). Per germline, CDR1 SGHTA and CDR2 FQGNSA. V was pared by 1 base and J by 1 base, with 13 bases between. The CDR3 sequence is 16 residues long. The CDR3 coding sequence is TGTGCCAGCAGCTTAGTGGGGGCAGGGCATAACTATGGCTACACCTTC. Protein product: CASSLVGAGHNYGYTF.

V gene TRBV28 combines with J gene TRBJ1-1; tentative D call: TRBD1 (5 bases). Germline values: CDR1 MDHEN, CDR2 SYDVKM. The V end was cut by 4 bases, the J end by 5 bases, with 20 bases between. This CDR3 has 16 amino acids. The CDR3 DNA reads TGTGCCAGCAGTTCGTCACTAGACCCGGGGGGGACTGAAGCTTTCTTT. It specifies CASSSSLDPGGTEAFF.

This clonotype was recorded many times. This chain joins TRBV18 and TRBJ2-7, with 9 bases matching TRBD1. J lost 6 bases, V lost 5 bases, and 8 bases had no gene match. This CDR3 comprises 14 residues. Looked up from germline, CDR1 is KGHSH and CDR2 is LQKENI. Here the CDR3 DNA reads TGTGCCAGCTCATCGGGACAGGGTAACAGCGAGCAGTACTTC. This codes for CASSSGQGNSEQYF.

The table lists this clonotype with many counts. The V and J genes are TRBV12-3 or TRBV12-4 and TRBJ2-7; D is unresolved. Trimming cost V 4 bases and J 7 bases, with 17 bases left between them. The CDR3 spans 14 residues. CDR3 sequence: CASSWPGSRREQYF. CDR3 nucleotides: TGTGCCAGCAGTTGGCCGGGCAGCAGAAGGGAGCAGTACTTC.

This clonotype was observed a few times. The V and J genes are TRBV7-7 and TRBJ1-2; D unclear. Trimming cost V 5 bases and J 4 bases, with 23 bases left between them. Germline lookup yields CDR1 SSHAT and CDR2 FNYEAQ (reference sequence). The CDR3 extends over 17 amino acids. DNA for the CDR3: TGTGCCAGCAGCCGGCTGATTAAGTGCCGAAAGACCTATGGCTACACCTTC. Protein sequence: CASSRLIKCRKTYGYTF.

The chain is built from TRBV19 and TRBJ2-1, with a tentative D call TRBD2 (6 bases). V was pared by 7 bases and J by 3 bases, with 7 bases between. The CDR3 consists of 12 residues. Germline V gene sequence: CDR1 LNHDA, CDR2 SQIVND (reference sequence). The CDR3 nucleotides read TGTGCCAGTATCGGGAGCTACAATGAGCAGTTCTTC. Amino acid sequence: CASIGSYNEQFF.

Ten or more counts support this clonotype. This rearrangement joins TRBV7-2 to TRBJ1-3; D may be TRBD1 (5 bases). Germline V gene lookup returns CDR1 SGHTA and CDR2 FQGNSA. There are 15 residues in the CDR3. V lost 1 base and J lost 2, with 9 bases in between. The CDR3 reads CASSLGTPPGNTIYF. Written as DNA, the CDR3 is TGTGCCAGCAGCTTAGGGACACCACCTGGAAACACCATATATTTT. Complete variable domain (other parts from reference TRBV7-2 and TRBJ1-3): GAGVSQSPSNKVTEKGKDVELRCDPISGHTALYWYRQSLGQGLEFLIYFQGNSAPDKSGLPSDRFSAERTGGSVSTLTIQRTQQEDSAVYLCASSLGTPPGNTIYFGEGSWLTVV.

As for this clonotype: One base away lies a much larger clone, so this may be a sequencing read error. J is TRBJ1-2 and V is TRBV12-3 or TRBV12-4, with a possible D match to TRBD1 (5 bases). The length of the CDR3 is 12 residues. This CDR3 reads CASSRGNCGYTF. The DNA for the CDR3 is TGTGCCAGCTCAAGGGGCAACTGTGGCTACACCTTC.

Details on this clonotype: The junction differs from germline at one of its ends, possibly a read error. This chain uses TRBV18 with TRBJ1-2, with D possibly being TRBD1 (6 bases). Germline V CDR1 and CDR2: KGHSH, LQKENI. The length of the CDR3 is 13 residues. CDR3 sequence (DNA): TGTGCCAGCTCAGAGCGGGACAACTATGACTACACCTTC. Encoded protein: CASSERDNYDYTF. Filled out from reference TRBV18 and TRBJ1-2, the complete variable domain reads NAGVMQNPRHLVRRRGQEARLRCSPMKGHSHVYWYRQLPEEGLKFMVYLQKENIIDESGMPKERFSAEFPKEGPSILRIQQVVRGDSAAYFCASSERDNYDYTFGSGTRLTVV.

This clonotype was picked up many times. This chain links TRBV6-8 with TRBJ1-2; D uncertain. The V end was cut by 5 bases, the J end by 4 bases, with 23 bases between. CDR3 length: 17 amino acids. Germline-derived CDR1 and CDR2 are MNHGY and SAAAGT. The CDR3 sequence: CASSAQLRSRKTYGYTF. The DNA of the CDR3 is TGTGCCAGCAGTGCCCAGCTACGCTCTAGAAAGACCTATGGCTACACCTTC.

About this clonotype: Possible read error: a much larger clone is one base away. This sequence joins TRBV6-5 and TRBJ1-1; possibly TRBD1 for D (6 bases). CDR3 length: 13 residues. CDR1 and CDR2 (germline): MNHEY, SVGAGI. Trimming cost V 5 bases and J 5 bases, with 12 bases left between them. For the CDR3, the DNA is TGTGCCAGCAGTATTCTCAGGGGAACTGAAGCTTTCTTT. This encodes CASSILRGTEAFF.

In the case of this clonotype: A much bigger clone sits one base away, suggesting this may be a read error. The CDR3 reads CASISDSTTYGQYF. The CDR3 DNA reads TGTGCCAGCATCTCGGACAGTACCACCTACGGGCAGTACTTC. The chain couples TRBV28 to TRBJ2-7; tentative D call: TRBD1 (6 bases). The CDR3 totals 14 residues. CDR1 MDHEN and CDR2 SYDVKM come from the germline V gene.

In regard to this clonotype: A much larger clone differs by one base, so this may be a read error. This chain joins TRBV5-4 and TRBJ1-2; no clear D gene. This CDR3 contains 16 residues. V was pared by 7 bases and J by 4 bases, with 23 bases between. Germline V gene data show CDR1 as SGHNT and CDR2 as YYREEE (reference sequence). CDR3 sequence: CASSPLEPGKTYGYTF. The CDR3 coding sequence is TGTGCCAGCTCGCCTCTCGAACCAGGAAAGACCTATGGCTACACCTTC.

As concerns this clonotype: A much larger clone lies one base from this, so it may be a read error. V gene TRBV19 combines with J gene TRBJ2-6; D unclear. Germline loops: CDR1 LNHDA, CDR2 SQIVND (reference sequence). CDR3 size: 15 residues. V lost 5 bases and J lost 5, with 13 bases in between. The CDR3 protein is CASSPGGSRANVLTF. The CDR3 DNA sequence: TGTGCCAGTAGTCCAGGCGGTTCTAGGGCCAACGTCCTGACTTTC. Using reference TRBV19 and TRBJ2-6 for the parts outside the CDR3, the full variable domain is DGGITQSPKYLFRKEGQNVTLSCEQNLNHDAMYWYRQDPGQGLRLIYYSQIVNDFQKGDIAEGYSVSREKKESFPLTVTSAQKNPTAFYLCASSPGGSRANVLTFGAGSRLTVL.

There are many counts of this clonotype. CDR3 amino acids: CASSTFTELGKTYGYTF. DNA for the CDR3: TGTGCCAGCAGTACTTTTACAGAACTGGGAAAGACCTATGGCTACACCTTC. The chain carries TRBV25-1 and TRBJ1-2, with D unclear. Germline lookup yields CDR1 MGHDK and CDR2 SYGVNS. The CDR3 spans 17 residues. V was cut by 5 bases and J by 4 bases, with 23 bases left in between.

In this sample, this clonotype turned up many times. The rearrangement links TRBV10-1 to TRBJ1-2; no definite D call. The CDR3 contains 17 residues. V lost 4 bases, J lost 4 bases, and 22 bases lay in between. Germline-derived CDR1 and CDR2 are WNHNN and SYGVQD (reference sequence). Here the CDR3 reads CASSGEERSRKTYGYTF. The CDR3 DNA reads as TGCGCCAGCAGTGGCGAAGAAAGATCGCGAAAGACCTATGGCTACACCTTC.

Ten or more counts support this clonotype. The rearrangement uses TRBV6-4 and TRBJ1-2; D unclear. CDR3 length equals 17 residues. Germline V gene sequence: CDR1 MRHNA, CDR2 SNTAGT. Between the trimmed V and J ends, which lost 5 bases and 4 bases, there was a span of 23 bases. This CDR3 reads CASSIACSHGKTYGYTF. CDR3 coding DNA: TGTGCCAGCAGTATAGCCTGCTCACACGGAAAGACCTATGGCTACACCTTC.

For this clonotype: This sequence may be a read error, since a much larger clone differs from it by one base. The V call is TRBV7-2, the J call TRBJ1-2; D remains unclear. The CDR3 is 17 residues long. Per the germline V gene, CDR1 is SGHTA and CDR2 is FQGNSA. Trimming pared 3 bases from V and 4 bases from J, leaving 21 bases between. CDR3 amino acids: CASSFNSGDGKTYGYTF. The DNA for the CDR3 is TGTGCCAGCAGCTTTAATTCCGGAGACGGAAAGACCTATGGCTACACCTTC.

This clonotype was picked up many times. V is TRBV7-9 and J is TRBJ1-1; a possible D gene is TRBD1 (5 bases). CDR3 size: 14 residues. V was clipped by 5 bases and J by 6 bases, with 16 bases between them. In germline, CDR1 is SEHNR, CDR2 FQNEAQ (reference sequence). This chain's CDR3 is CASSHILQTAEAFF. CDR3 coding DNA: TGTGCCAGCAGCCATATCTTACAGACAGCTGAAGCTTTCTTT. Together with reference TRBV7-9 and TRBJ1-1, the CDR3 gives the full variable domain: DTGVSQNPRHKITKRGQNVTFRCDPISEHNRLYWYRQTLGQGPEFLTYFQNEAQLEKSRLLSDRFSAERPKGSFSTLEIQRTEQGDSAMYLCASSHILQTAEAFFGQGTRLTVV.

This clonotype was seen at least ten times. This chain uses TRBV6-5 with TRBJ1-4, with a possible D match to TRBD1 (6 bases). The CDR3 runs to 20 residues. Germline V gene sequence: CDR1 MNHEY, CDR2 SVGAGI. V was pared by 0 bases and J by 5 bases, with 25 bases between. CDR3 residues: CASSYSKGGGATGGNEKLFF. Written as DNA, the CDR3 is TGTGCCAGCAGTTACTCGAAAGGCGGTGGGGCGACAGGAGGAAATGAAAAACTGTTTTTT.

As concerns this clonotype: A much larger clone lies a single base off, so this may be a read error. The chain joins TRBV6-5 to TRBJ2-6; D perhaps matches TRBD1 (6 bases). V was trimmed by 5 bases and J by 5 bases, leaving 16 bases between them. From germline, CDR1 is MNHEY and CDR2 SVGAGI. There are 16 residues in the CDR3. In nucleotides, the CDR3 is TGTGCCAGCAGTCGATCCAGGGGAACCAGGGCCAACGTCCTGACTTTC. This encodes CASSRSRGTRANVLTF.

This clonotype was picked up many times. The gene calls are TRBV20-1 and TRBJ2-1; 9 bases fit TRBD1. Looked up from germline, CDR1 is DFQATT and CDR2 is SNEGSKA (reference sequence). The junction had 19 bases not matched to a gene; V was cut back by 6 bases and J by 7 bases. This CDR3 is 17 amino acids long. DNA of the CDR3: TGCAGTGCCGCTCGTTGGGATGGGACAGGGAGTAGGAATGAGCAGTTCTTC. This codes for CSAARWDGTGSRNEQFF.

This clonotype was seen repeatedly, ten times or more. The chain recombines TRBV25-1 with TRBJ1-6; D remains unclear. The CDR3 has 14 amino acids. Trimming pared 3 bases from V and 3 bases from J, leaving 6 bases between. Germline CDR1 reads MGHDK; CDR2 reads SYGVNS. The CDR3 loop reads CASSEENYNSPLHF. The CDR3 DNA follows: TGTGCCAGCAGTGAGGAGAACTATAATTCACCCCTCCACTTT.